The present entry profiles one TCR beta chain with its context. Its binding antigen is unknown. The input lacks base qualities; no much larger clone sits a single base away. TCRbeta CDR3 regions were amplified from genomic DNA using the immunoSEQ Assay, a bias-controlled multiplex PCR. Concerning the study's data processing: Nucleated cell counts per sample were estimated from amplification of reference gene primers within the assay. To quantify the absolute abundance of each unique TCRbeta CDR3 rearrangement, sequence reads were collapsed and filtered. For each sample, productive Simpson clonality was calculated as the square root of Simpson's diversity index across productive rearrangements. This is the immuneACCESS table as TCRdb keeps it, with only in-frame sequences that have V and J called. A part of the clones is gone; compared with another copy, unresolved V genes explain less than half, and the rest is unexplained. That table supplies the V and J calls and clone size; D and trimming were determined from the DNA. The sample includes almost 300,000 clones, with roughly 86% observed a single time. 1% to 1.5% of the sample is in the top ten clones.

The data were taken from a study of blood T cell repertoires in COVID-19 (dated by TCRdb to about 2020). In the study overall: Samples from collaborators originated in the United States, Italy and Spain and spanned both the acute and convalescent phases of COVID-19. A de-identified subject ID, COVID-19 status, age in years and sex were almost always included in the sample metadata. Where available, HLA class I and class II types were taken from metadata supplied by the sample provider and were not determined by assay-based typing. The repertoires were released in a freely available public database intended as a resource for research on the immune response to SARS-CoV-2. The material from the prospective study consisted of cDNA or gDNA derived from T cells, B-cell-depleted T cells, or PBMCs. The dataset comprised deeply sampled blood TCRbeta repertoires from subjects exposed to, actively infected with, or recovered from COVID-19. Samples were obtained from the ongoing ImmuneRACE study (first 160 participants) and from 1,254 subjects provided by 6 global collaborators. General study outcomes and caveats: The amount of clinical and demographic metadata varied by source and participant and was provided uncurated.

Collaborating institutions collected whole blood in K2EDTA tubes following their own protocols. For TCRbeta analysis, collaborators shipped samples as frozen whole blood, isolated PBMCs, or DNA extracted from either of those sample types. V loses 8 bases at its end and J loses 6 bases; junction bases beyond the gene matches: 1. The CDR3 measures 12 amino acids from cysteine to phenylalanine. Of the read, only the CDR3 DNA is kept; its 36 bases are in frame from base 1. Material for sequencing was peripheral blood. The chain employs TRBV12-3 or TRBV12-4 and TRBJ1-4; 9 central nucleotides agree with TRBD1. The sequence came from a man between 65 and 85 years old with acute or convalescent COVID-19. The DNA sequence follows: TGTGCCAGCGGACAGGGGTATGAAAAACTGTTTTTT. It is translated as CASGQGYEKLFF.